The 24 T cell receptor beta chains in this list originate from one sample, sequenced in a study of T cell clones after liver transplantation. Here immunoSEQ multiplex PCR was the method, and the copy in TCRdb shows in-frame clones only, minus some. The table records roughly 100,000 clones, around 80% of them present only once. The specimen comprised CD4+ T cells from blood, sampled about 50 months after liver transplant. The receptor set was obtained from a human patient who received a liver transplant. The graft donor may account for some of the T cells.

V gene TRBV28 combines with J gene TRBJ1-5; 9 bases line up with TRBD1. Germline values: CDR1 MDHEN, CDR2 SYDVKM. V trimming: 6 bases; J trimming: 0 bases; junction bases outside the gene matches: 3. The CDR3 is made up of 15 amino acids. CDR3 nucleotide sequence: TGTGCCAGCAGGGAGGGACAGGGTAGCAATCAGCCCCAGCATTTT. Its protein product is CASREGQGSNQPQHF.

The CDR3 DNA follows: TGTGCCAGTAGTATAGTCGGTGGGCAAGAGACCCAGTACTTC. This sequence encodes CASSIVGGQETQYF. J is TRBJ2-5 and V is TRBV19; D gene ambiguous. CDR1 LNHDA and CDR2 SQIVND come from the germline V gene (reference sequence). V was shortened by 1 base and J by 2 bases, with 8 bases between the two germline ends. There are 14 residues in the CDR3.

The chain couples TRBV4-1 to TRBJ1-1; possible D gene TRBD1, 6 bases. The CDR3 contains 15 residues. Trimming stripped 3 bases from V and 1 base from J, with 12 bases between. Germline lookup yields CDR1 MGHRA and CDR2 YSYEKL. The CDR3 DNA sequence: TGCGCCAGCAGCCAGGGGAGGGGGGGGAACACTGAAGCTTTCTTT. Amino acids: CASSQGRGGNTEAFF.

This chain connects TRBV27 to TRBJ2-7; TRBD1 aligns across 12 bases. This CDR3 spans 14 amino acids. CDR1 and CDR2 from the germline V gene are MNHEY and SMNVEV (reference sequence). J gave up 7 bases and V 6 bases, and 7 bases lay outside the gene matches. DNA for the CDR3: TGTGCCAGCAGGGCGGGACAGGGGGCGGTGGAGCAGTACTTC. Its translation: CASRAGQGAVEQYF.

The V call is TRBV28, the J call TRBJ1-1; D ambiguous. Germline CDR1 reads MDHEN; CDR2 reads SYDVKM. Deletions cut 9 bases from V and 0 bases from J, with 11 bases between. This CDR3 is built from 13 residues. Here the CDR3 reads CASGRSVNTEAFF. CDR3 DNA: TGTGCCAGTGGACGATCGGTGAACACTGAAGCTTTCTTT.

This clone was found a few times. The V and J genes are TRBV20-1 and TRBJ1-1; TRBD1 matches at 9 bases. CDR3 length: 11 amino acids. V was pared by 6 bases and J by 5 bases, with 1 base of the junction left unmatched. Germline CDR1 reads DFQATT; CDR2 reads SNEGSKA (reference sequence). CDR3 protein: CSAGQGTEAFF. CDR3 nucleotides: TGCAGTGCAGGACAGGGGACTGAAGCTTTCTTT.

This sequence joins TRBV5-4 and TRBJ2-1; 15 bases match TRBD2. Germline V lookup: CDR1 SGHNT, CDR2 YYREEE (reference sequence). This CDR3 is 16 amino acids long. With 5 bases clipped from V and 9 bases from J, the junction kept 9 bases outside the gene matches. CDR3 bases: TGTGCCAGCAGTCGCGGACTAGCGGGAGGGCGGGGTGAGCAGTTCTTC. Translation gives CASSRGLAGGRGEQFF.

This chain connects TRBV6-5 to TRBJ1-5, with TRBD1 as a possible D gene (6 bases). This CDR3 contains 14 residues. The germline V gene encodes CDR1 MNHEY and CDR2 SVGAGI. V was pared by 6 bases and J by 2 bases, with 11 bases between. CDR3 loop: CASRKGQGNQPQHF. The CDR3 nucleotides read TGTGCCAGCAGGAAGGGACAAGGCAATCAGCCCCAGCATTTT.

The gene calls are TRBV4-2 and TRBJ2-6; D perhaps matches TRBD1 (6 bases). Germline CDR1 LGHNA, CDR2 YNFKEQ. V lost 0 bases, J lost 3 bases, and 21 bases lay in between. This CDR3 is built from 20 residues. The CDR3 nucleotides read TGTGCCAGCAGCCAAGATAAAGTTCAGGGGTTTAATCTTGGGGCCAACGTCCTGACTTTC. Protein: CASSQDKVQGFNLGANVLTF.

This chain links TRBV5-1 with TRBJ2-7; D ambiguous. V shed 4 bases and J shed 3 bases, with 8 bases lying between them. This CDR3 region has 12 residues. CDR1 is SGHRS, CDR2 YFSETQ, per germline. CDR3 bases: TGCGCCAGCAGCATGGGATTCTACGAGCAGTACTTC. Translation gives CASSMGFYEQYF. The complete variable domain, with remaining parts taken from reference TRBV5-1 and TRBJ2-7, reads KAGVTQTPRYLIKTRGQQVTLSCSPISGHRSVSWYQQTPGQGLQFLFEYFSETQRNKGNFPGRFSGRQFSNSRSEMNVSTLELGDSALYLCASSMGFYEQYFGPGTRLTVT.

The count of this clone is one. This chain links TRBV28 with TRBJ1-1; no reliable D call. This CDR3 spans 14 amino acids. Germline loops: CDR1 MDHEN, CDR2 SYDVKM. V was trimmed by 2 bases and J by 5 bases, leaving 12 bases between them. CDR3 sequence (DNA): TGTGCCAGCAGTTTAACCCAAGTTAGGACTGAAGCTTTCTTT. It is translated as CASSLTQVRTEAFF.

The rearrangement uses TRBV30 and TRBJ2-2; D remains unclear. Germline CDR1 GTSNPN, CDR2 SVGIG (reference sequence). The V and J ends lost 4 bases and 5 bases respectively, with 14 bases between them. The CDR3 totals 14 residues. CDR3 in DNA: TGTGCCTGGACACGGCTCCTCGGGACCGGGGAGCTGTTTTTT. This encodes CAWTRLLGTGELFF.

The chain has TRBV6-5 and TRBJ1-5, with unresolved D. The CDR3 is made up of 15 amino acids. Trimming removed 0 bases at V and 6 bases at J, with 12 bases between. CDR1 MNHEY and CDR2 SVGAGI come from the germline V gene. CDR3 in DNA: TGTGCCAGCAGTTACTCGGGCGGGGAAGGTCAGCCCCAGCATTTT. Residues: CASSYSGGEGQPQHF.

As for this clone: Within the sample, other DNA sequences also encode this same CDR3. The V and J genes are TRBV5-1 and TRBJ2-1, with 10 bases matching TRBD2. Trimming cost V 2 bases and J 5 bases; bases outside gene matches: 4. Germline CDR1 SGHRS, CDR2 YFSETQ. The CDR3 contains 15 residues. CDR3 nucleotides: TGCGCCAGCAGCTTAGCGGGGGGGCTGAACAATGAGCAGTTCTTC. The encoded protein is CASSLAGGLNNEQFF.

The chain joins TRBV5-1 to TRBJ1-1, with D possibly matching TRBD1 (5 bases). Trimming removed 4 bases from V and 0 bases from J, with 10 bases in between. The germline V gene has CDR1 SGHRS and CDR2 YFSETQ. This CDR3 comprises 14 residues. The CDR3 loop is CASSPRQLNTEAFF. The CDR3 coding sequence is TGCGCCAGCAGCCCAAGACAGTTGAACACTGAAGCTTTCTTT.

The rearrangement joins TRBV4-3 to TRBJ1-1, with 7 bases that match TRBD1. The ends lost 9 bases at V and 4 bases at J; junction bases unmatched: 8. Germline assignment: CDR1 LGHNA and CDR2 YSLEER. CDR3 length equals 13 residues. CDR3 protein: CASSLDRATEAFF. CDR3 in DNA: TGCGCCAGTTCCCTCGACAGGGCCACTGAAGCTTTCTTT.

The chain is built from TRBV2 and TRBJ1-1, with D perhaps matching TRBD1 (6 bases). With 8 bases removed from V and 2 bases from J, the gap between germline ends came to 12 bases. This CDR3 comprises 13 residues. Germline V gene sequence: CDR1 SNHLY, CDR2 FYNNEI. CDR3 coding DNA: TGTGCCAGCTCCGGGACACTTAACACTGAAGCTTTCTTT. Translated: CASSGTLNTEAFF.

The chain carries TRBV2 and TRBJ2-3; D possibly matches TRBD1 or TRBD2 (5 bases each). Germline V gives CDR1 SNHLY, CDR2 FYNNEI. This CDR3 contains 16 residues. The germline V and J ends were trimmed by 3 bases and 0 bases, with 13 bases remaining between them. CDR3: CASSDWGISSTDTQYF. The CDR3 DNA reads TGTGCCAGCAGTGACTGGGGGATCTCTAGCACAGATACGCAGTATTTT.

This chain links TRBV6-1 with TRBJ2-2; the D is unclear. Trimming took off 2 bases at V and 7 bases at J, with 5 bases between the two ends. The CDR3 spans 12 residues. Germline V lookup: CDR1 MNHNS, CDR2 SASEGT. CDR3 nucleotides: TGTGCCAGCAGTGAACACAGCGGGGAGCTGTTTTTT. Protein sequence: CASSEHSGELFF.

The genes are TRBV5-1 and TRBJ2-3; 10 nucleotides line up with TRBD2. Unmatched junction bases numbered 8, after V lost 0 bases and J lost 4 bases. From germline, CDR1 is SGHRS and CDR2 YFSETQ. This CDR3 is 17 amino acids long. The DNA for the CDR3 is TGCGCCAGCAGCTTGGAACCTAGCGGGAGTGTACCAGATACGCAGTATTTT. Its protein is CASSLEPSGSVPDTQYF.

This clone was observed a handful of times. V is TRBV29-1 and J is TRBJ2-7, with TRBD2 identical over 13 bases. The CDR3 covers 14 residues. With 6 bases clipped from V and 3 bases from J, the junction kept 5 bases outside the gene matches. Per germline, CDR1 SQVTM and CDR2 ANQGSEA. CDR3 bases: TGCAGCGTCTCGGGACTAGCGGGACGCTACGAGCAGTACTTC. Translating gives CSVSGLAGRYEQYF.

The J gene is TRBJ2-6, the V gene TRBV7-9, with TRBD1 identical over 7 bases. Trimming at V came to 3 bases and at J to 2 bases, leaving 4 bases not matched to a gene. There are 16 residues in the CDR3. From germline, CDR1 is SEHNR and CDR2 FQNEAQ (reference sequence). CDR3 region: CASSLLDRAGANVLTF. CDR3 DNA: TGTGCCAGCAGCTTGCTAGACAGGGCTGGGGCCAACGTCCTGACTTTC. The whole variable domain, remainder taken from reference TRBV7-9 and TRBJ2-6, is DTGVSQNPRHKITKRGQNVTFRCDPISEHNRLYWYRQTLGQGPEFLTYFQNEAQLEKSRLLSDRFSAERPKGSFSTLEIQRTEQGDSAMYLCASSLLDRAGANVLTFGAGSRLTVL.

The J gene is TRBJ2-1, the V gene TRBV5-6; possibly TRBD2 for D (6 bases). Germline CDR1 reads SGHDT; CDR2 reads YYEEEE. The CDR3 totals 14 residues. Trimming took off 5 bases at V and 8 bases at J, with 17 bases between the two ends. The CDR3 loop is CASSLIGGKDEQFF. CDR3 DNA sequence: TGTGCCAGCAGTCTAATTGGGGGGAAAGATGAGCAGTTCTTC.

The rearrangement links TRBV6-4 to TRBJ2-3; D is ambiguous. V shed 7 bases and J shed 1 base, with 15 bases lying between them. Germline V lookup: CDR1 MRHNA, CDR2 SNTAGT. The CDR3 covers 15 residues. Written as DNA, the CDR3 is TGTGCCAGCAATCCTATGGCGGAGTGCACAGATACGCAGTATTTT. This translates into CASNPMAECTDTQYF.